The clone carrying this TCR beta chain has only a few counts. The V gene's germline CDR1 is SNHLY and CDR2 FYNNEI. Trimming cost V 3 bases and J 6 bases; bases outside gene matches: 5. CDR3 length: 16 residues. The data were taken from a study of T-cell memory formation after mild COVID-19. TCRdb independently ran MiXCR on the 5' RACE reads; one entry per CDR3 protein. The table records around 410,000 distinct CDR3 sequences, about a quarter of them present only once. This chain links TRBV2 with TRBJ2-1; 13 nucleotides match TRBD2. The sequenced material came from PBMCs or a T cell subset sorted from them (not recorded which). This receptor was obtained from an adult woman who had mild COVID-19 (a few samples of this study predate the infection). Cell type and time point are not known. CDR3 sequence: CASSEALAGGLNEQFF. Here the CDR3 DNA reads TGTGCCAGCAGTGAGGCACTAGCGGGGGGGCTCAATGAGCAGTTCTTC.